This record looks at one T cell receptor (beta chain) sequence and its context. These data originate in a study of cytomegalovirus exposure and HLA in healthy donors. Primers for the PCR totalled 60 Vbeta and 13 Jbeta. Sequenced by immunoSEQ multiplex PCR; TCRdb stores in-frame clones only, minus some. The sample records about 67,000 clones, over 70% being singletons. The sequenced sample was PBMCs. The source is a man aged 55 to 70 in good health and CMV-seropositive.

CDR3 in amino acids: CASSRGDRGVMNTEAFF. As DNA, the CDR3 is TGTGCCAGTAGTAGGGGGGACAGGGGAGTTATGAACACTGAAGCTTTCTTT. The chain uses TRBV19 and TRBJ1-1, with 10 bases identical to TRBD1. CDR3 size: 17 residues. After removal of 4 bases from V and 0 bases from J, the junction contained 8 bases not matched to a gene. Germline V gives CDR1 LNHDA, CDR2 SQIVND (reference sequence). Based on the CDR3 plus reference TRBV19 and TRBJ1-1, the full variable domain is DGGITQSPKYLFRKEGQNVTLSCEQNLNHDAMYWYRQDPGQGLRLIYYSQIVNDFQKGDIAEGYSVSREKKESFPLTVTSAQKNPTAFYLCASSRGDRGVMNTEAFFGQGTRLTVV.